The entry below describes one T cell receptor beta chain. The V gene lost 4 bases and the J gene lost 7 bases, with 8 bases spanning the gap. The CDR3 extends over 13 amino acids. The germline gives CDR1 SGHDN, CDR2 FVKESK. The data stem from a study of cytomegalovirus exposure and HLA in healthy donors. PCR involved 60 Vbeta and 13 Jbeta primers. The assay was immunoSEQ multiplex PCR, and TCRdb's table has in-frame clones only and misses some. The table has a few hundred thousand clones, 85% to 90% seen once. Sequencing input: PBMCs. The gene calls are TRBV14 and TRBJ1-6; D is possibly TRBD1 (6 bases). The receptor comes from a young woman in good health and CMV-seronegative. The CDR3 sequence is CASSRTENSPLHF. As DNA, the CDR3 is TGTGCCAGCAGCCGGACAGAAAATTCACCCCTCCACTTT.